Sequencing of this T cell receptor beta chain was carried out in a study of T cells in Graves' hyperthyroidism and ophthalmopathy. Study context: Blood was drawn when the patient was first diagnosed and still untreated. Findings and caveats of the study: Most expanded thyroid clonotypes above 0.001 also appeared in blood. Model-based prediction identified ophthalmopathy a median 6.5 months prior to its onset.

The TCR beta CDR3 regions underwent amplification using RNA transcripts as the source. HTBI primers drove first-round RT-PCR of the TCR CDR3. Each CDR3 protein gets one entry after TCRdb re-called the multiplex PCR reads with MiXCR. This sample has about 620,000 distinct CDR3 sequences, with around 15% found just once. Disease duration under 2 months; hyperthyroidism patients were aged 18 to 65. There are a few counts of this clonotype. What it binds is unknown. This clonotype originated in a woman aged 25 to 39 with Graves' hyperthyroidism. What was sequenced was blood.

CDR3 in DNA: TGTGCCAGCAGCCACCCACTGACTAGCGGCAGCTCCTACAATGAGCAGTTCTTC. Protein: CASSHPLTSGSSYNEQFF. The chain uses TRBV4-2 and TRBJ2-1, with 9 nucleotides matching TRBD2. Germline loops: CDR1 LGHNA, CDR2 YNFKEQ. This CDR3 region has 18 residues. The V and J ends lost 3 bases and 0 bases, in that order; junction bases with no gene match: 9.